The rows below give T cell receptor beta chains drawn from one sample of a study of CD8 T cells in ankylosing spondylitis. TCRdb reprocessed the 5' RACE reads with MiXCR, giving one entry per CDR3 protein. The sample carries around 220,000 distinct CDR3 sequences, 18% recorded once. The sample comprised blood, either unsorted or a sorted T cell fraction (not recorded which). Receptors originate from a male donor with ankylosing spondylitis. Both conserved end residues are part of each CDR3. D genes are given only for firm matches. Where a row states a size, it is once, few, many or the class of an expanded clone; other rows omit it.

j_call,d_call,clone_size,v_call,cdr3_aa,cdr3_nt
TRBJ1-5,TRBD1,-,TRBV4-2,CASSQDWDRGLSSNQPQHF,TGTGCCAGCAGCCAAGATTGGGACAGGGGACTTTCTAGCAATCAGCCCCAGCATTTT
TRBJ2-7,TRBD2,-,TRBV7-8,CASSPGTSGVFSYEQYF,TGTGCCAGCAGCCCTGGGACTAGCGGAGTATTCTCCTACGAGCAGTACTTC
TRBJ1-2,TRBD1,few,TRBV7-9,CASSFTGTADYGYTF,TGTGCCAGCAGCTTCACCGGGACAGCCGACTATGGCTACACCTTC
TRBJ2-5,TRBD2,few,TRBV29-1,CSVEPPSGGPVETQYF,TGCAGCGTTGAACCGCCTAGCGGGGGACCGGTTGAGACCCAGTACTTC
TRBJ1-6,-,few,TRBV20-1,CSARDLLGTSSYNSPLHF,TGCAGTGCTAGAGATCTCCTGGGGACGAGCTCCTATAATTCACCCCTCCACTTT
TRBJ1-2,TRBD1,-,TRBV7-6,CASSIWQGDGYTF,TGTGCCAGCAGCATCTGGCAGGGGGATGGCTACACCTTC
TRBJ2-2,-,-,TRBV9,CASSVPRGTANTGELFF,TGTGCCAGCAGCGTACCCCGCGGGACAGCCAACACCGGGGAGCTGTTTTTT
TRBJ1-1,-,few,TRBV4-1,CASSQEGGMNTEAFF,TGCGCCAGCAGCCAAGAAGGGGGGATGAACACTGAAGCTTTCTTT
TRBJ2-1,TRBD2,few,TRBV9,CASSVGLAGGLYNEQFF,TGTGCCAGCAGCGTAGGTCTAGCGGGAGGTCTCTACAATGAGCAGTTCTTC
TRBJ2-7,-,-,TRBV20-1,CSARWGGALTYEQYF,TGCAGTGCTAGATGGGGTGGGGCCTTAACCTACGAGCAGTACTTC
TRBJ2-7,-,-,TRBV7-9,CASSPAPVDEQYF,TGTGCCAGCAGCCCTGCCCCCGTCGACGAGCAGTACTTC
TRBJ2-2,TRBD2,few,TRBV7-3,CASSNTGLADTGELFF,TGTGCCAGCAGCAATACAGGACTAGCGGATACCGGGGAGCTGTTTTTT
TRBJ2-7,-,few,TRBV27,CASSPNLGSYEQYF,TGTGCCAGCAGCCCTAACTTAGGGTCCTACGAGCAGTACTTC